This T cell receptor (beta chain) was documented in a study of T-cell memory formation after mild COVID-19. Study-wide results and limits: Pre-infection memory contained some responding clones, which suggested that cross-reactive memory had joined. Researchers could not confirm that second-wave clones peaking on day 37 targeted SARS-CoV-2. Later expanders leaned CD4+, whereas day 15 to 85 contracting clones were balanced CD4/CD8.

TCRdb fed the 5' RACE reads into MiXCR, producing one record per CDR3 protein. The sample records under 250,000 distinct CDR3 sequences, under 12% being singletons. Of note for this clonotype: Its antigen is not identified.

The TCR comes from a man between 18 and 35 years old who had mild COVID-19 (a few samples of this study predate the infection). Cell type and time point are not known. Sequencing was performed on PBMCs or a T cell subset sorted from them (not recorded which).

In DNA, the CDR3 is TGTGCCAGCAGTTACAGCCCCGACACCGGGGAGCTGTTTTTT. Encoded protein: CASSYSPDTGELFF. The chain uses TRBV6-6 and TRBJ2-2; the D is unclear. V was shortened by 2 bases and J by 3 bases, with 7 bases between the two germline ends. CDR3 length: 14 amino acids. Germline V gene sequence: CDR1 MNHNY, CDR2 SVGAGI (reference sequence).